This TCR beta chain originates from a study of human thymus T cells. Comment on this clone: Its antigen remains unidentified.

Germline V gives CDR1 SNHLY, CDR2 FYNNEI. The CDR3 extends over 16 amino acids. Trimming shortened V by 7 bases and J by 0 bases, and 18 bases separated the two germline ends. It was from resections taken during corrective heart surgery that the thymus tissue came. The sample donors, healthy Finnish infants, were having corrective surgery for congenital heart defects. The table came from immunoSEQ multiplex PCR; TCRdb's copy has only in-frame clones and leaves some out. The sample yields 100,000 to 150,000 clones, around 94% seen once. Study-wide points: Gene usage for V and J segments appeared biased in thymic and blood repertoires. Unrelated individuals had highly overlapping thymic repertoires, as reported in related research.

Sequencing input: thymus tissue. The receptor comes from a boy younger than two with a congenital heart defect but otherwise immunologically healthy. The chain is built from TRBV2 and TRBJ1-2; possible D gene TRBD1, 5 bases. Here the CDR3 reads CASIHLGEAPNYGYTF. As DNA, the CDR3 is TGTGCCAGCATCCATCTGGGGGAAGCGCCTAACTATGGCTACACCTTC.